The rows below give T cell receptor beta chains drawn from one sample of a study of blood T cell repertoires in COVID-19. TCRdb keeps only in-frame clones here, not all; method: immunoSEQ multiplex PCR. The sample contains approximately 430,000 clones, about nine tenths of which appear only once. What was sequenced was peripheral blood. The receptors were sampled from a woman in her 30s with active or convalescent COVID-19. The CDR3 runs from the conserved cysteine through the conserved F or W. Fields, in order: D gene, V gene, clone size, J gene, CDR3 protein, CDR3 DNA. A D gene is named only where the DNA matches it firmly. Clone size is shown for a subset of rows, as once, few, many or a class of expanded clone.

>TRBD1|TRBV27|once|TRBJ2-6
CASSQIRDRGSGANVLTF
TGTGCCAGCAGCCAAATCCGGGACAGGGGCTCTGGGGCCAACGTCCTGACTTTC
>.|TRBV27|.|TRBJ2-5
CASSSPYEGRETQYF
TGTGCCAGCAGTTCCCCCTATGAAGGGAGGGAGACCCAGTACTTC
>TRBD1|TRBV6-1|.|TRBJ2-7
CASSNRDRSSYEQYF
TGTGCCAGCAGTAACCGGGACAGGAGCTCCTACGAGCAGTACTTC
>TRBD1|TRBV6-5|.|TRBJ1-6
CASSYGTGANSPLHF
TGTGCCAGCAGTTACGGGACAGGGGCTAATTCACCCCTCCACTTT
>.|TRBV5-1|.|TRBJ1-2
CASSLVGGDYGYTF
TGCGCCAGCAGCTTGGTTGGGGGCGACTATGGCTACACCTTC
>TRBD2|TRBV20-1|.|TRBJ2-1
CSASLLAGFNEQFF
TGCAGTGCTAGTCTGCTAGCGGGGTTCAATGAGCAGTTCTTC
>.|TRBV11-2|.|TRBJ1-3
CASSPYPQGSGNTIYF
TGTGCCAGCAGCCCATACCCACAGGGCTCTGGAAACACCATATATTTT
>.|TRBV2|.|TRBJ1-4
CASRPPSNANEKLFF
TGTGCCAGCAGACCCCCAAGCAACGCTAATGAAAAACTGTTTTTT
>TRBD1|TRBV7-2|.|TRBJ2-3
CASSLSRLQGWVDTQYF
TGTGCCAGCAGTTTATCCCGCCTACAGGGGTGGGTAGATACGCAGTATTTT
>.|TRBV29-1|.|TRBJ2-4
CSVQAGNKNIQYF
TGCAGCGTTCAGGCGGGGAACAAAAACATTCAGTACTTC
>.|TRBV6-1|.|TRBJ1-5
CASSEARPGVSNQPQHF
TGTGCCAGCAGTGAAGCGCGGCCAGGGGTGAGCAATCAGCCCCAGCATTTT
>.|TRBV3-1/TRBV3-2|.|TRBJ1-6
CASSQDLLSYNSPLHF
TGTGCCAGCAGCCAAGATTTACTCTCCTATAATTCACCCCTCCACTTT
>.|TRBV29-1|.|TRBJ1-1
CSVVATAMNTEAFF
TGCAGCGTTGTGGCGACTGCGATGAACACTGAAGCTTTCTTT
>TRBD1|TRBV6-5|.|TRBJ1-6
CASSRDRAWSPLHF
TGTGCCAGCAGCAGGGACAGGGCTTGGTCACCCCTCCACTTT
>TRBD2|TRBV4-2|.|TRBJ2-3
CASSQVMASGYTDTQYF
TGTGCCAGCAGCCAAGTGATGGCTAGCGGGTACACAGATACGCAGTATTTT
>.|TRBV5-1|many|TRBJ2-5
CASTGTSQETQYF
TGCGCCAGCACCGGGACATCCCAAGAGACCCAGTACTTC
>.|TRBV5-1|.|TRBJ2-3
CASTTPGQSTDTQYF
TGCGCCAGCACAACCCCGGGACAAAGCACAGATACGCAGTATTTT
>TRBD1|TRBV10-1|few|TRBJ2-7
CASSEGRGNYEQYF
TGCGCCAGCAGTGAGGGCAGGGGGAACTACGAGCAGTACTTC
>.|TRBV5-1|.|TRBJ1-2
CASNPMGLSKVYTF
TGCGCCAGCAACCCAATGGGCCTTAGTAAAGTCTACACCTTC
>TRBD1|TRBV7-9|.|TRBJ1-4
CASSSRGTYEKLFF
TGTGCCAGCAGCTCCAGGGGGACATATGAAAAACTGTTTTTT
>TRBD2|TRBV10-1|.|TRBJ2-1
CASSDRLAGLFF
TGCGCCAGCAGTGATCGGCTAGCGGGGCTGTTCTTC
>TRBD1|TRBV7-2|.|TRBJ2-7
CASSWQTCGQVSYEQYF
TGTGCCAGCAGTTGGCAAACCTGTGGACAGGTCTCCTACGAGCAGTACTTC
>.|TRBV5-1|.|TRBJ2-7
CASSLRDSLYEQYF
TGCGCCAGCAGCTTGCGGGACTCACTTTACGAGCAGTACTTC
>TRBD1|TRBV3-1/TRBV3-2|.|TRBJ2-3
CASSQGFRRGPFTDTQYF
TGTGCCAGCAGCCAAGGGTTCCGCAGGGGGCCATTCACAGATACGCAGTATTTT
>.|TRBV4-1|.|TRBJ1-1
CASSQPDDSTNTEAFF
TGCGCCAGCAGCCAACCCGATGACAGCACGAACACTGAAGCTTTCTTT
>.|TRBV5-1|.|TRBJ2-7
CASSLTGYGTYEQYF
TGCGCCAGCAGCTTGACTGGGTACGGGACCTACGAGCAGTACTTC
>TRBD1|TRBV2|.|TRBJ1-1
CASGGQTTTEAFF
TGTGCCAGCGGGGGACAGACTACCACTGAAGCTTTCTTT
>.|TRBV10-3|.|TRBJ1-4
CAVGGGPTNEKLFF
TGTGCCGTGGGGGGGGGACCAACTAATGAAAAACTGTTTTTT
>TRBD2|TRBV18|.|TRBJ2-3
CASSTGTSGTDTQYF
TGTGCCAGCTCCACCGGGACTAGCGGCACAGATACGCAGTATTTT
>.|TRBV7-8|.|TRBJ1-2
CASSIQGWAFIYGYTF
TGTGCCAGCAGCATACAAGGCTGGGCCTTCATCTATGGCTACACCTTC
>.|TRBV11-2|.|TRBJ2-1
CASSLDRSSYNEQFF
TGTGCCAGCAGCTTAGATCGTAGCTCCTACAATGAGCAGTTCTTC
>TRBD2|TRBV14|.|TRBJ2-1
CASSPQLAGGNEQFF
TGTGCCAGCAGCCCCCAACTAGCGGGAGGCAATGAGCAGTTCTTC
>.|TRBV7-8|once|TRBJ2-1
CASSPLYSSYNEQFF
TGTGCCAGCAGCCCTCTATATAGCTCCTACAATGAGCAGTTCTTC
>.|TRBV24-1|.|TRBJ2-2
CATSDPNRDTGELFF
TGTGCCACCAGTGATCCGAACAGGGACACCGGGGAGCTGTTTTTT
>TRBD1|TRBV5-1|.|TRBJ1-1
CASSAGTGTNTEAFF
TGCGCCAGCAGCGCCGGGACAGGGACTAACACTGAAGCTTTCTTT
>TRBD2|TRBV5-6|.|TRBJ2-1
CASSLAGTSGRIYNEQFF
TGTGCCAGCAGCTTGGCCGGGACTAGCGGGAGGATTTACAATGAGCAGTTCTTC
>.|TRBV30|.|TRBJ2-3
CAWRASSDTQYF
TGTGCCTGGAGAGCAAGTTCAGATACGCAGTATTTT
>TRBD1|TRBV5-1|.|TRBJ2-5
CASSLGQAEETQYF
TGCGCCAGCAGTCTGGGACAGGCGGAAGAGACCCAGTACTTC
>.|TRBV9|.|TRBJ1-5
CASSVGTGGFSNQPQHF
TGTGCCAGCAGCGTAGGTACTGGAGGGTTTAGCAATCAGCCCCAGCATTTT
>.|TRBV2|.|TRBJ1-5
CASSVGEHSNQPQHF
TGTGCCAGCAGTGTAGGGGAACATAGCAATCAGCCCCAGCATTTT
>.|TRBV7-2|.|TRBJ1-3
CASSLVGGRASGNTIYF
TGTGCCAGCAGCTTAGTTGGCGGGAGGGCCTCTGGAAACACCATATATTTT
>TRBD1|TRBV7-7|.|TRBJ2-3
CASSIGTGRTDTQYF
TGTGCCAGCAGCATAGGGACAGGCCGCACAGATACGCAGTATTTT
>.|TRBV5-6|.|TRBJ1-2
CASSTGNYGYTF
TGTGCCAGCAGCACCGGTAACTATGGCTACACCTTC
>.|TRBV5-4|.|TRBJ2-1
CASSLEGDNEQFF
TGTGCCAGCAGCTTGGAAGGGGACAATGAGCAGTTCTTC
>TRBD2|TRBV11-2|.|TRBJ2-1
CASSFRTGRGGSNEQFF
TGTGCCAGCAGCTTTCGTACAGGGCGGGGGGGATCCAATGAGCAGTTCTTC
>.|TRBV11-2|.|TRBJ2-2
CASSLARPSGELFF
TGTGCCAGCAGCTTGGCCCGGCCTAGCGGGGAGCTGTTTTTT
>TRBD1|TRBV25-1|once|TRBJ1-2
CASSELAGQGADYGYTF
TGTGCCAGCAGTGAATTAGCGGGACAGGGGGCGGACTATGGCTACACCTTC
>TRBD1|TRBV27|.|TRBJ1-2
CASTTAGTGGAGGYTF
TGTGCCAGCACAACAGCCGGGACAGGGGGCGCGGGTGGCTACACCTTC
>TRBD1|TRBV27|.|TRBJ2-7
CASGTGERLFPYEQYF
TGTGCCAGTGGGACAGGGGAACGCCTCTTCCCCTACGAGCAGTACTTC
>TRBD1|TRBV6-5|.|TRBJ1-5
CASSYSPGQDQPQHF
TGTGCCAGCAGTTACTCCCCGGGACAGGATCAGCCCCAGCATTTT
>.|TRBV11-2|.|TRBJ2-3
CASSLVSDRRIDTQYF
TGTGCCAGCAGCTTAGTGAGTGACAGAAGGATAGATACGCAGTATTTT
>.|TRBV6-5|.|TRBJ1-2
CASSTTYAYGYTF
TGTGCCAGCTCAACCACATACGCTTATGGCTACACCTTC
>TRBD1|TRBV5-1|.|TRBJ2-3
CASSKGQGTDTQYF
TGCGCCAGCAGCAAAGGACAGGGCACAGATACGCAGTATTTT
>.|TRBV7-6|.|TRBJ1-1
CASSLGPGGRENTEAFF
TGTGCCAGCAGCTTAGGGCCGGGGGGTAGGGAAAACACTGAAGCTTTCTTT
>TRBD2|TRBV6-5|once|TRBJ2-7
CATGLGGTYEQYF
TGTGCCACTGGGCTGGGGGGGACCTACGAGCAGTACTTC
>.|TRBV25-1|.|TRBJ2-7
CASSSPDRGEQYF
TGTGCCAGCAGCTCCCCTGATAGGGGCGAGCAGTACTTC
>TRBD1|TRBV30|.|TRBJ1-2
CAWSPTGGRTNYGYTF
TGTGCCTGGAGTCCGACAGGGGGCAGGACTAACTATGGCTACACCTTC
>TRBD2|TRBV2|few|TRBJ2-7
CASSSGTSTEQYF
TGTGCCAGCAGTTCCGGGACTAGCACCGAGCAGTACTTC
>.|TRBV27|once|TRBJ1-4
CASSLFGEKLFF
TGTGCCAGCAGTTTGTTCGGTGAAAAACTGTTTTTT
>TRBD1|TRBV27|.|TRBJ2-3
CASSVDRDGMDTDTQYF
TGTGCCAGCAGTGTCGACAGGGATGGGATGGACACAGATACGCAGTATTTT